This T cell receptor beta chain was recovered during a study of blood T cell repertoires in COVID-19 (dated by TCRdb to 2020 to 2022). Notes on the research overall: Samples covering the acute and convalescent phases of COVID-19 were provided by collaborators in the United States, Italy and Spain. The material from the prospective study consisted of cDNA or gDNA derived from T cells, B-cell-depleted T cells, or PBMCs. Subjects who had been exposed to COVID-19, were actively infected with it, or had recovered from it provided the deeply sampled blood TCRbeta repertoires that made up the dataset. The repertoires were made available in a free public database intended to serve as a resource for research on the immune response to SARS-CoV-2. The samples were drawn from two sources: the first 160 participants of the ongoing ImmuneRACE study, and 1,200 or so subjects contributed by 6 global collaborators. A de-identified subject ID, COVID-19 status, age in years and sex were almost always included in the sample metadata. Where available, HLA class I and class II types were taken from metadata supplied by the sample provider and were not determined by assay-based typing.

CDR1 is given as SGHTA and CDR2 as FQGNSA, both from the germline V gene. From its cysteine to its phenylalanine, the CDR3 spans 14 amino acids. The kept DNA is CDR3 alone, 42 bases in frame from the first base. Trimming costs V 6 bases and J 5 bases, and their ends lie 13 bases apart. TCRbeta CDR3 regions were amplified from genomic DNA by means of the immunoSEQ Assay, a bias-controlled multiplex PCR. Per the source publication's procedure: The number of nucleated cells in each sample was estimated by amplification of reference gene primers within the assay. To quantify the absolute abundance of each unique TCRbeta CDR3 rearrangement, sequence reads were collapsed and filtered. Productive Simpson clonality was computed per sample as the square root of Simpson's diversity index over productive rearrangements. TCRdb mirrors the immuneACCESS table, restricted to in-frame sequences. Some clones are absent from its copies; in checked studies, under half trace to an unresolved V gene, and the reason for the others is unknown. That table supplies the V and J calls and clone size; D and trimming were determined from the DNA. In this sample the table shows tens of thousands of clones, around three quarters of which occur a single time. Of the sample, about half falls within the top ten clones.

Study-wide conclusions, independent of this receptor: The amount of clinical and demographic metadata varied by source and participant and was provided uncurated.

Collaborating institutions collected whole blood in K2EDTA tubes following their own protocols. Collaborator samples were shipped for TCRbeta analysis as frozen whole blood, isolated PBMCs, or DNA extracted from either sample type. This clone was seen more than once but under ten times. Its specific antigen is unknown. No base qualities exist here, and no much larger clone lies one base off it. The sequence is built from TRBV7-2 and TRBJ2-2; the D region possibly corresponds to TRBD2 (6 bases align). Sequences were obtained from peripheral blood. The sequence came from a human donor in a cohort sampled during active COVID-19. This receptor has the CDR3 CASRFDGSTGELFF. The bases are TGTGCCAGCAGGTTTGACGGGAGTACCGGGGAGCTGTTTTTT.